Listed below are T cell receptor beta chains from one sample, sequenced in a study of blood T cells in healthy people across ages. In TCRdb, the 5' RACE reads were re-called with MiXCR into one record per CDR3 protein. The table lists fewer than 900,000 distinct CDR3 sequences, under 40% of them singletons, with roughly 13% in the top ten. The sequencing sample was made of blood. The receptors stem from a man between 18 and 35 years old in good health. Each CDR3 is given with its conserved first and last residue. Each record gives: CDR3 protein, CDR3 DNA, J gene, V gene, clone size, D gene. D genes are given only for firm matches. A clone size is listed for some rows: how often the clone was seen (once, few, many), or a class if it is expanded.

cdr3_aa: CSASARGDEAFF; cdr3_nt: TGCAGTGCCTCGGCGCGAGGGGATGAAGCTTTCTTT; j_call: TRBJ1-1; v_call: TRBV20-1; clone_size: -; d_call: -
cdr3_aa: CASSRTGGGSEEQFF; cdr3_nt: TGCGCCAGCAGCCGGACTGGCGGGGGGTCTGAAGAGCAGTTCTTC; j_call: TRBJ2-1; v_call: TRBV5-1; clone_size: -; d_call: TRBD2
cdr3_aa: CASGRDGTTSGYTF; cdr3_nt: TGTGCCAGCGGCAGGGACGGAACAACGAGTGGCTACACCTTC; j_call: TRBJ1-2; v_call: TRBV3-1; clone_size: once; d_call: -
cdr3_aa: CASLIPREIRSGANVLTF; cdr3_nt: TGTGCCAGCCTAATCCCTCGGGAGATTCGATCTGGGGCCAACGTCCTGACTTTC; j_call: TRBJ2-6; v_call: TRBV9; clone_size: -; d_call: -
cdr3_aa: CASSLAHFGGSSYEQYF; cdr3_nt: TGTGCCAGCAGCTTAGCCCACTTCGGAGGGAGCTCCTACGAGCAGTACTTC; j_call: TRBJ2-7; v_call: TRBV11-2; clone_size: -; d_call: -
cdr3_aa: CASSLSSRYGYTF; cdr3_nt: TGTGCCAGCAGTTTATCGAGCCGCTATGGCTACACCTTC; j_call: TRBJ1-2; v_call: TRBV27; clone_size: few; d_call: -
cdr3_aa: CATRGAGEAMYEQYF; cdr3_nt: TGTGCCACACGCGGGGCAGGAGAGGCGATGTACGAGCAGTACTTC; j_call: TRBJ2-7; v_call: TRBV3-1; clone_size: few; d_call: -
cdr3_aa: CASSLAMTSYNEQFF; cdr3_nt: TGTGCCAGCAGCTTAGCGATGACTTCGTACAATGAGCAGTTCTTC; j_call: TRBJ2-1; v_call: TRBV7-2; clone_size: many; d_call: -
cdr3_aa: CSAKTGDSNQPQHF; cdr3_nt: TGCAGTGCAAAAACAGGGGATAGCAATCAGCCCCAGCATTTT; j_call: TRBJ1-5; v_call: TRBV20-1; clone_size: many; d_call: TRBD1
cdr3_aa: CSAREGGEGEKLFF; cdr3_nt: TGCAGTGCTAGAGAGGGAGGGGAGGGTGAAAAACTGTTTTTT; j_call: TRBJ1-4; v_call: TRBV20-1; clone_size: -; d_call: -
cdr3_aa: CASVKLSLGHNEQFF; cdr3_nt: TGTGCCAGCGTTAAACTTAGTCTGGGACACAATGAGCAGTTCTTC; j_call: TRBJ2-1; v_call: TRBV12-3/TRBV12-4; clone_size: many; d_call: -
cdr3_aa: CASSYRQGGNSPLHF; cdr3_nt: TGTGCCAGCAGTTACCGACAGGGAGGCAATTCACCCCTCCACTTT; j_call: TRBJ1-6; v_call: TRBV6-6; clone_size: -; d_call: TRBD1
cdr3_aa: CSARDATRNQPQHF; cdr3_nt: TGCAGTGCTAGAGATGCGACACGGAATCAGCCCCAGCATTTT; j_call: TRBJ1-5; v_call: TRBV20-1; clone_size: few; d_call: -
cdr3_aa: CASSFWEGQETQYF; cdr3_nt: TGTGCCAGCAGCTTTTGGGAAGGACAAGAGACCCAGTACTTC; j_call: TRBJ2-5; v_call: TRBV7-2; clone_size: many; d_call: -
cdr3_aa: CARSPRGGTTDTQYF; cdr3_nt: TGTGCCCGGAGCCCCCGCGGGGGGACGACAGATACGCAGTATTTT; j_call: TRBJ2-3; v_call: TRBV30; clone_size: once; d_call: TRBD2
cdr3_aa: CASNFSIAGGPQFF; cdr3_nt: TGTGCCAGCAACTTTTCCATAGCGGGGGGGCCGCAGTTCTTC; j_call: TRBJ2-1; v_call: TRBV9; clone_size: -; d_call: TRBD2
cdr3_aa: CTISPGQEQQPQHF; cdr3_nt: TGTACCATCAGCCCGGGACAGGAACAACAGCCCCAGCATTTT; j_call: TRBJ1-5; v_call: TRBV10-3; clone_size: -; d_call: TRBD1
cdr3_aa: CASSQDGWGSPNTEAFF; cdr3_nt: TGCGCCAGCAGCCAAGATGGTTGGGGCAGCCCAAACACTGAAGCTTTCTTT; j_call: TRBJ1-1; v_call: TRBV4-1; clone_size: -; d_call: -
cdr3_aa: CASSWDQDSMYSPLHF; cdr3_nt: TGCGCCAGCAGCTGGGACCAGGACAGTATGTATTCACCCCTCCACTTT; j_call: TRBJ1-6; v_call: TRBV5-1; clone_size: -; d_call: -
cdr3_aa: CASSPPGTGVNEQFF; cdr3_nt: TGCGCCAGCAGCCCCCCCGGGACAGGGGTTAATGAGCAGTTCTTC; j_call: TRBJ2-1; v_call: TRBV4-3; clone_size: few; d_call: TRBD1
cdr3_aa: CASSLSWTGSNQPQHF; cdr3_nt: TGTGCCAGCAGTTTATCCTGGACAGGGAGCAATCAGCCCCAGCATTTT; j_call: TRBJ1-5; v_call: TRBV27; clone_size: few; d_call: TRBD1
cdr3_aa: CASSPHRGDTGELFF; cdr3_nt: TGTGCCAGCAGTCCTCACAGGGGGGACACCGGGGAGCTGTTTTTT; j_call: TRBJ2-2; v_call: TRBV7-2; clone_size: -; d_call: TRBD1
cdr3_aa: CPSSFGTGTTDTQYF; cdr3_nt: TGTCCCAGCAGCTTCGGGACAGGAACCACAGATACGCAGTATTTT; j_call: TRBJ2-3; v_call: TRBV7-8; clone_size: -; d_call: TRBD1
cdr3_aa: CASSLSVVSTYNEQFF; cdr3_nt: TGCGCCAGCAGCTTGTCGGTAGTGTCGACCTACAATGAGCAGTTCTTC; j_call: TRBJ2-1; v_call: TRBV5-1; clone_size: -; d_call: -
cdr3_aa: CSAIPGSSNQPQHF; cdr3_nt: TGCAGTGCTATTCCGGGTAGCAGCAATCAGCCCCAGCATTTT; j_call: TRBJ1-5; v_call: TRBV20-1; clone_size: few; d_call: -
cdr3_aa: CSADSGVGTEAFF; cdr3_nt: TGCAGCGCCGACTCGGGGGTCGGGACTGAAGCTTTCTTT; j_call: TRBJ1-1; v_call: TRBV29-1; clone_size: -; d_call: -
cdr3_aa: CASSQVWRGANEQYF; cdr3_nt: TGCGCCAGCAGCCAAGTTTGGCGGGGGGCCAATGAGCAGTACTTC; j_call: TRBJ2-5; v_call: TRBV4-3; clone_size: -; d_call: TRBD2
cdr3_aa: CSAVQGKESSPLHF; cdr3_nt: TGCAGTGCTGTTCAGGGGAAAGAATCTTCACCCCTCCACTTT; j_call: TRBJ1-6; v_call: TRBV20-1; clone_size: few; d_call: -
cdr3_aa: CASTPKPLADLAHEQFF; cdr3_nt: TGCGCCAGCACCCCCAAGCCCCTAGCGGACCTAGCACATGAGCAGTTCTTC; j_call: TRBJ2-1; v_call: TRBV4-1; clone_size: few; d_call: TRBD2
cdr3_aa: CASTRSGSGNTEAFF; cdr3_nt: TGTGCCAGCACCCGGTCCGGATCGGGGAACACTGAAGCTTTCTTT; j_call: TRBJ1-1; v_call: TRBV6-6; clone_size: few; d_call: -
cdr3_aa: CASSYSGKHKEQFF; cdr3_nt: TGTGCCAGCAGTTACTCTGGGAAACACAAGGAGCAGTTCTTC; j_call: TRBJ2-1; v_call: TRBV6-2/TRBV6-3; clone_size: -; d_call: -
cdr3_aa: CASSLTGARYRSGYTF; cdr3_nt: TGCGCCAGCAGCTTGACTGGGGCCCGATATAGAAGTGGCTACACCTTC; j_call: TRBJ1-2; v_call: TRBV5-1; clone_size: few; d_call: -
cdr3_aa: CASSELLQKAFF; cdr3_nt: TGTGCCAGCAGTGAACTGTTACAAAAGGCTTTCTTT; j_call: TRBJ1-1; v_call: TRBV6-1; clone_size: few; d_call: -
cdr3_aa: CASRQGAGNEKLFF; cdr3_nt: TGTGCCAGCAGGCAGGGGGCTGGAAATGAAAAACTGTTTTTT; j_call: TRBJ1-4; v_call: TRBV12-3/TRBV12-4; clone_size: -; d_call: TRBD1
cdr3_aa: CASSSSPGDSKYGYTF; cdr3_nt: TGTGCCAGCAGTTCATCACCAGGGGACTCCAAATATGGCTACACCTTC; j_call: TRBJ1-2; v_call: TRBV6-5; clone_size: -; d_call: -
cdr3_aa: CSASGGLAVYNEQYF; cdr3_nt: TGCAGTGCTTCTGGGGGACTAGCAGTTTACAATGAGCAGTACTTC; j_call: TRBJ2-7; v_call: TRBV20-1; clone_size: few; d_call: TRBD2
cdr3_aa: CASSPTKGSRGTDTQYF; cdr3_nt: TGTGCCAGCAGTCCCACTAAGGGCTCCCGGGGCACAGATACGCAGTATTTT; j_call: TRBJ2-3; v_call: TRBV27; clone_size: few; d_call: -
cdr3_aa: CASRTSGAPQETQYF; cdr3_nt: TGTGCCAGCAGAACTTCAGGGGCCCCGCAAGAGACCCAGTACTTC; j_call: TRBJ2-5; v_call: TRBV6-2/TRBV6-3; clone_size: -; d_call: -
cdr3_aa: CASSSTSRGEQFF; cdr3_nt: TGTGCCAGCAGCTCGACTAGCCGCGGTGAGCAGTTCTTC; j_call: TRBJ2-1; v_call: TRBV7-3; clone_size: -; d_call: TRBD2
cdr3_aa: CSASGHSPLHF; cdr3_nt: TGCAGTGCTAGTGGTCATTCACCCCTCCACTTT; j_call: TRBJ1-6; v_call: TRBV20-1; clone_size: -; d_call: -
cdr3_aa: CASSFKGADGYTF; cdr3_nt: TGTGCCAGCAGTTTTAAGGGGGCGGATGGCTACACCTTC; j_call: TRBJ1-2; v_call: TRBV27; clone_size: -; d_call: TRBD1
cdr3_aa: CASSLGGGVKNEQYF; cdr3_nt: TGTGCCAGCAGTTTAGGAGGGGGAGTGAAAAATGAGCAGTACTTC; j_call: TRBJ2-5; v_call: TRBV12-3/TRBV12-4; clone_size: -; d_call: -
cdr3_aa: CASKGGGNTEAFF; cdr3_nt: TGTGCCAGCAAGGGGGGCGGGAACACTGAAGCTTTCTTT; j_call: TRBJ1-1; v_call: TRBV12-3/TRBV12-4; clone_size: few; d_call: -
cdr3_aa: CAISDTDRAGEQYF; cdr3_nt: TGTGCCATCAGCGATACGGACAGGGCGGGAGAGCAGTACTTC; j_call: TRBJ2-7; v_call: TRBV10-3; clone_size: -; d_call: TRBD1
cdr3_aa: CASSPLGLAGGIQYF; cdr3_nt: TGCGCCAGCAGCCCCCTGGGACTAGCGGGGGGAATTCAGTACTTC; j_call: TRBJ2-4; v_call: TRBV5-1; clone_size: -; d_call: TRBD2
cdr3_aa: CASSYSSLQETQYF; cdr3_nt: TGTGCCAGCAGTTACTCGAGTCTCCAAGAGACCCAGTACTTC; j_call: TRBJ2-5; v_call: TRBV6-5; clone_size: many; d_call: -
cdr3_aa: CASSLDPGQGDEKLFF; cdr3_nt: TGCGCCAGCAGCCTGGATCCGGGACAGGGGGATGAAAAACTGTTTTTT; j_call: TRBJ1-4; v_call: TRBV5-1; clone_size: -; d_call: TRBD1
cdr3_aa: CAGSQDGGQAAGTQYF; cdr3_nt: TGTGCCGGCAGCCAAGATGGGGGACAGGCTGCTGGGACCCAGTACTTC; j_call: TRBJ2-5; v_call: TRBV4-2; clone_size: -; d_call: TRBD1
cdr3_aa: CATQVLYGYTF; cdr3_nt: TGTGCCACCCAGGTACTTTATGGCTACACCTTC; j_call: TRBJ1-2; v_call: TRBV6-2/TRBV6-3; clone_size: few; d_call: -
cdr3_aa: CSARAGAYKIAEAFF; cdr3_nt: TGCAGTGCTAGAGCGGGGGCCTACAAAATCGCTGAAGCTTTCTTT; j_call: TRBJ1-1; v_call: TRBV20-1; clone_size: few; d_call: -
cdr3_aa: CASSTSGVNYGYTF; cdr3_nt: TGTGCCAGCAGCACTAGCGGAGTTAACTATGGCTACACCTTC; j_call: TRBJ1-2; v_call: TRBV13; clone_size: -; d_call: -